This TCR beta chain was sequenced for a study of Graves' ophthalmopathy and Graves' hyperthyroidism. This CDR3 region has 14 residues. V was shortened by 3 bases and J by 4 bases, with 13 bases between the two germline ends. Germline loops: CDR1 DFQATT, CDR2 SNEGSKA (reference sequence). Transcripts of RNA were the source for amplifying TCR beta CDR3 regions. HTBI primers primed a first-round RT-PCR, and a second-round multiplex PCR followed. TCRdb fed the multiplex PCR reads into MiXCR, producing one record per CDR3 protein. The sample contains almost 400,000 distinct CDR3 sequences, approximately 16% of which appear only once. This clonotype has a count of ten or more.

Sequencing input: peripheral blood. This chain links TRBV20-1 with TRBJ1-5; D unresolved. The receptor was isolated from a woman aged 18-29 years with Graves' ophthalmopathy. Here the CDR3 reads CSASSGSSNQPQHF. The CDR3 DNA sequence: TGCAGTGCTAGTAGTGGAAGTAGTAATCAGCCCCAGCATTTT.